The T cell receptor (beta chain) under discussion was sequenced for a study of neurological immune-mediated disorders. Across the study: Secondary progressive disease was present in 3, and relapsing-remitting disease in approximately 30, of the 35 or so multiple sclerosis patients.

The table lists this clonotype with many counts. TCRdb processed the 5' RACE reads anew with MiXCR; each CDR3 protein has one entry. This sample has 66,000 or so distinct CDR3 sequences, with 4.5% found just once. This sequence was found in a man under 40 with multiple sclerosis. Sequencing was done on a sample of PBMCs.

The CDR3 loop is CASSPTQGAGYNEQFF. In DNA form, the CDR3 reads TGTGCCAGCAGTCCAACACAGGGGGCTGGTTACAATGAGCAGTTCTTC. The chain has TRBV7-8 and TRBJ2-1, with 9 positions matching TRBD1. This CDR3 contains 16 residues. V was clipped by 6 bases and J by 4 bases; unmatched bases: 10. CDR1 SGHVS and CDR2 FQNEAQ come from the germline V gene.